The following is a T cell receptor (beta chain) sequence with its context. What it recognizes is unknown. These data are taken from a study of cytomegalovirus exposure and HLA in healthy donors. Broader study findings: Later genetic work tied a missense DCLRE1C variant to beta-chain V and J trimming.

It was with 60 Vbeta and 13 Jbeta primers that the PCR ran. TCRdb's table, derived via immunoSEQ multiplex PCR, lists solely in-frame clones and lacks some. This table has about 120,000 clones, about four fifths appearing once. This CDR3 spans 15 amino acids. The germline CDR1 and CDR2 sequences are GTSNPN and SVGIG (reference sequence). V lost 1 base and J 0 bases, leaving 10 bases between the germline ends. The source is a woman aged 18-29 years in good health and CMV-seronegative. The chain uses TRBV30 and TRBJ1-3; no clear D. Sequenced: PBMCs. The CDR3 DNA sequence: TGTGCCTGGAGTGGGACTCCAAGCTCTGGAAACACCATATATTTT. It translates to CAWSGTPSSGNTIYF.